This entry concerns a single T cell receptor beta chain. A much larger clone differs by one base, so this may be a read error. The length of the CDR3 is 11 residues. CDR1 and CDR2 from the germline V gene are SQVTM and ANQGSEA. These data come from a study of T-cell reconstitution after alpha-beta-depleted transplantation in children. During its preparation, the TCRbeta library received unique molecular identifiers. MiXCR, run by TCRdb on the PCR reads, gives a single entry per CDR3 protein. Of about 490,000 distinct CDR3 sequences listed, over 9.5% are singletons. The rearrangement joins TRBV29-1 to TRBJ2-5; no clear D. The receptor comes from a child aged 2 to 10 with inherited bone marrow failure, due to receive a stem cell transplant. Sequencing used PBMCs, obtained before TCRalphabeta/CD19-depleted stem cell transplant. The CDR3 DNA sequence: TGCAGCGTTGTAAATCAAGAGATCCAGTACTTC. It specifies CSVVNQEIQYF.